The 20 T cell receptor beta chains in this list originate from one sample, sequenced in a study of beta chain features in type 1 diabetes (dated by TCRdb to about 2018). Overall study outcomes, separate from this receptor: Type 1 diabetes patients showed a moderate but significant shortening of TCRB CDR3 length in all four CD4+ subsets.

These receptors are not linked to any known antigen. The library was prepared using the immunoSEQ multiplex PCR assay. The entire isolated RNA was reverse transcribed using the High Capacity cDNA Reverse Transcription Kit, and thus expressed TCRB transcripts were sequenced. The clones in this table, taken by TCRdb from immuneACCESS, are in-frame only. Not every clone is retained; where verified, under half of the shortfall comes from an unresolved V gene, and the cause of the rest is unknown. The sample table records under 300,000 clones; about 14% of these occur just once. Of the sample, just under 0.02% falls within the top ten clones. Sequenced: naive CD4+ T cells from blood. The cell subset or site label, read with the paper, signifies: true naive CD4+ T cells. These receptor sequences come from a young man with type 1 diabetes.

The chain combines TRBV30 with TRBJ2-1, with 7 bases identical to TRBD1. Germline-derived CDR1 and CDR2 are GTSNPN and SVGIG (reference sequence). The length of the CDR3 is 15 residues. V was pared by 1 base and J by 6 bases, with 9 bases of the junction left unmatched. The DNA of the CDR3 is TGTGCCTGGAGTGCCGGGACAGTAAAAGGCAATGAGCAGTTCTTC. It is translated as CAWSAGTVKGNEQFF.

This clone was recorded a few times. The V call is TRBV30, the J call TRBJ1-4; 7 bases map to TRBD1. CDR3 length: 13 amino acids. V gave up 7 bases and J gave up 4 bases; unmatched junction bases: 6. Per the germline V gene, CDR1 is GTSNPN and CDR2 is SVGIG (reference sequence). The CDR3 nucleotides are TGTGCCTTACAGGGGTTGGGTAATGAAAAACTGTTTTTT. This codes for CALQGLGNEKLFF.

The chain employs TRBV12-5 and TRBJ2-1; TRBD2 matches at 16 bases. The germline gives CDR1 LGHNT, CDR2 FRNRAP. The length of the CDR3 is 15 residues. V shed 6 bases, J shed 8 bases, and the junction held 4 bases outside the gene matches. The CDR3 spells CASGPGTSGRDEQFF. The CDR3 DNA sequence: TGTGCTAGTGGCCCCGGGACTAGCGGGAGGGATGAGCAGTTCTTC.

This clone was detected only a few times. CDR3 nucleotide sequence: TGCAGCGTTGAAGAGGCCTCCGCAGATACGCAGTATTTT. Translating it yields CSVEEASADTQYF. The chain has TRBV29-1 and TRBJ2-3, with unresolved D. Between the trimmed V and J ends, which lost 0 bases and 4 bases, there was a span of 8 bases. CDR3 size: 13 residues. The germline CDR1 and CDR2 sequences are SQVTM and ANQGSEA.

The chain carries TRBV2 and TRBJ2-3; 12 nucleotides agree with TRBD2. Germline V gene sequence: CDR1 SNHLY, CDR2 FYNNEI. There are 16 residues in the CDR3. V dropped 4 bases and J dropped 3; count of bases not matched to a gene: 5. CDR3 protein: CASSVPLAGGTDTQYF. The DNA for the CDR3 is TGTGCCAGCAGTGTCCCCCTAGCGGGGGGGACAGATACGCAGTATTTT. The variable domain in full, completed from reference TRBV2 and TRBJ2-3, reads EPEVTQTPSHQVTQMGQEVILRCVPISNHLYFYWYRQILGQKVEFLVSFYNNEISEKSEIFDDQFSVERPDGSNFTLKIRSTKLEDSAMYFCASSVPLAGGTDTQYFGPGTRLTVL.

V is TRBV19 and J is TRBJ2-5, with D maybe TRBD2 (6 bases). CDR1 LNHDA and CDR2 SQIVND come from the germline V gene (reference sequence). Trimming took off 4 bases at V and 2 bases at J, with 11 bases between the two ends. The CDR3 is made up of 14 amino acids. CDR3 bases: TGTGCCAGTAGTACGACGGGGAGGCAAGAGACCCAGTACTTC. Protein: CASSTTGRQETQYF.

This clone was observed a handful of times. The chain is built from TRBV19 and TRBJ2-1; 10 nucleotides line up with TRBD2. The CDR3 loop spans 14 amino acids. Germline assignment: CDR1 LNHDA and CDR2 SQIVND (reference sequence). J lost 7 bases, V lost 6 bases, and 6 bases had no gene match. The CDR3 sequence: CASRWLAGENEQFF. The CDR3 DNA follows: TGTGCCAGTAGGTGGCTAGCGGGAGAGAATGAGCAGTTCTTC. The full variable domain, with the rest looked up from reference TRBV19 and TRBJ2-1, is DGGITQSPKYLFRKEGQNVTLSCEQNLNHDAMYWYRQDPGQGLRLIYYSQIVNDFQKGDIAEGYSVSREKKESFPLTVTSAQKNPTAFYLCASRWLAGENEQFFGPGTRLTVL.

The genes are TRBV30 and TRBJ2-7; D gene uncertain. The V gene's germline CDR1 is GTSNPN and CDR2 SVGIG (reference sequence). The CDR3 loop spans 14 amino acids. The germline V and J ends were trimmed by 2 bases and 2 bases, with 13 bases remaining between them. The CDR3 here is CAWSYGTEPYEQYF. For the CDR3, the DNA is TGTGCCTGGAGTTACGGTACAGAACCCTACGAGCAGTACTTC.

The rearrangement uses TRBV7-2 and TRBJ2-7, with 8 positions matching TRBD2. Trimming took 3 bases from V and 4 from J; bases not matched to a gene: 11. CDR3 size: 16 residues. The germline V gene encodes CDR1 SGHTA and CDR2 FQGNSA. This CDR3 is CASSFGGAGERYEQYF. CDR3 coding DNA: TGTGCCAGCAGCTTCGGGGGGGCAGGGGAGAGGTACGAGCAGTACTTC.

The chain uses TRBV6-5 and TRBJ2-7; 9 positions agree with TRBD1. The CDR3 runs 13 residues. Germline loops: CDR1 MNHEY, CDR2 SVGAGI. V gave up 6 bases and J gave up 4 bases; unmatched junction bases: 4. This chain's CDR3 is CASSRTGVYEQYF. In DNA, the CDR3 is TGTGCCAGCAGCCGGACAGGGGTTTACGAGCAGTACTTC.

The J gene is TRBJ1-2, the V gene TRBV18, with 7 bases aligning to TRBD1. The V gene's germline CDR1 is KGHSH and CDR2 LQKENI. V was clipped by 1 base and J by 3 bases; unmatched bases: 2. This CDR3 comprises 14 residues. The chain's CDR3 is CASSPRQGDYGYTF. CDR3 DNA: TGTGCCAGCTCACCACGACAGGGTGACTATGGCTACACCTTC.

This clone came up a few times. The J gene is TRBJ2-3, the V gene TRBV18, with D possibly being TRBD2 (6 bases). The CDR3 has 16 amino acids. The V gene lost 6 bases and the J gene lost 0 bases, with 16 bases spanning the gap. Germline CDR1 is KGHSH and CDR2 is LQKENI. The CDR3 bases are TGTGCCAGCTCCCTCGGGACTCCGGGGAGCACAGATACGCAGTATTTT. Translating it yields CASSLGTPGSTDTQYF.

V is TRBV6-6 and J is TRBJ2-7, with a tentative D call TRBD1 (5 bases). There are 16 residues in the CDR3. The germline V and J ends were trimmed by 0 bases and 2 bases, with 14 bases remaining between them. Germline CDR1 reads MNHNY; CDR2 reads SVGAGI (reference sequence). CDR3 protein: CASSYSFRAQTYEQYF. As DNA, the CDR3 is TGTGCCAGCAGTTACTCGTTCAGGGCCCAAACCTACGAGCAGTACTTC.

This clone has a handful of counts. The V call is TRBV7-6, the J call TRBJ2-3; TRBD1 is a possible D gene (5 bases). The CDR3 length is 13 residues. V gave up 5 bases and J gave up 6 bases, with 12 bases separating them. Germline V CDR1 and CDR2: SGHVS, FNYEAQ. CDR3 sequence: CASSRAGLDTQYF. The CDR3 DNA reads TGTGCCAGCAGCAGGGCAGGGTTGGATACGCAGTATTTT.

This clone was counted a few times. V is TRBV13 and J is TRBJ1-6; the D gene is possibly TRBD1 (5 bases). Germline V gives CDR1 PRHDT, CDR2 FYEKMQ (reference sequence). The CDR3 runs 14 residues. V dropped 5 bases and J dropped 7 bases, with 12 bases sitting between them. CDR3 residues: CASSRGSRNSPLHF. CDR3 bases: TGTGCCAGCAGCAGGGGTTCCCGGAATTCACCCCTCCACTTT.

This clone occurred a few times. The J gene is TRBJ1-2, the V gene TRBV2, with D possibly being TRBD1 (5 bases). V lost 6 bases to trimming and J lost 4 bases, with 9 bases between them. CDR1 and CDR2 (germline): SNHLY, FYNNEI. The CDR3 contains 12 residues. CDR3 amino acids: CASRGRGYGYTF. The CDR3 nucleotides read TGTGCCAGCAGGGGGAGGGGCTATGGCTACACCTTC.

There are a few counts of this clone. This chain connects TRBV5-1 to TRBJ2-5; tentatively, D is TRBD1 (6 bases). Germline assignment: CDR1 SGHRS and CDR2 YFSETQ. There are 13 residues in the CDR3. Deletions cut 3 bases from V and 3 bases from J, with 9 bases between. CDR3 loop: CASSSRTEETQYF. The CDR3 nucleotides are TGCGCCAGCAGCTCCCGGACAGAAGAGACCCAGTACTTC. The variable domain in full, with the rest retrieved from reference TRBV5-1 and TRBJ2-5, is KAGVTQTPRYLIKTRGQQVTLSCSPISGHRSVSWYQQTPGQGLQFLFEYFSETQRNKGNFPGRFSGRQFSNSRSEMNVSTLELGDSALYLCASSSRTEETQYFGPGTRLLVL.

The chain combines TRBV29-1 with TRBJ1-1, with 9 bases matching TRBD1. V was pared by 7 bases and J by 4 bases, with 7 bases of the junction left unmatched. The CDR3 is made up of 13 amino acids. Looked up from germline, CDR1 is SQVTM and CDR2 is ANQGSEA. The CDR3 spells CSARTGDVTEAFF. The CDR3 coding sequence is TGCAGCGCTAGGACAGGGGATGTCACTGAAGCTTTCTTT.

V gene TRBV30 combines with J gene TRBJ2-7, with 7 bases fitting TRBD2. The J segment lost 2 bases and the V segment lost 0 bases, leaving 7 bases of the junction unmatched. Per germline, CDR1 GTSNPN and CDR2 SVGIG (reference sequence). The CDR3 is 15 residues long. CDR3 sequence (DNA): TGTGCCTGGAGTGTACGGTCTAGCGGCCCCTACGAGCAGTACTTC. Encoded protein: CAWSVRSSGPYEQYF.

This clone has only a few counts. The chain couples TRBV21-1 to TRBJ2-7; the table's D call of TRBD2 was not tested on the DNA. TRBV21-1 is tagged as a pseudogene. The CDR3 runs 10 residues. The CDR3 loop reads CASFRGEQYF. CDR3 bases: TGTGCCAGCTTCCGAGGGGAGCAGTACTTC.